This record covers a single TCR beta chain. The target antigen is unknown. This record comes from a study of cytomegalovirus exposure and HLA in healthy donors. Regarding the study as a whole: Analysis was carried out at a later point, and it linked a missense DCLRE1C variant to TCR beta V- and J-gene trimming. Reportedly, a later analysis found an Asian-associated ancestry cluster had fewer N-insertions than the approximately 700-donor mean. Presence/absence analysis assumed near-uniform sequencing depth across donors.

Deletions cut 0 bases from V and 8 bases from J, with 21 bases between. CDR1 SGHRS and CDR2 YFSETQ come from the germline V gene. The CDR3 is made up of 18 amino acids. The PCR made use of 60 Vbeta and 13 Jbeta primers. Produced via immunoSEQ multiplex PCR; TCRdb's table is partial and in-frame only. This sample carries 250,000 to 350,000 clones, 80% of them seen once, and the ten largest clones take around 0.33%. Sequencing was performed on PBMCs. The chain joins TRBV5-1 to TRBJ2-6, with a tentative D call TRBD1 (6 bases). The clonotype comes from a girl aged 2 to 9 in good health and CMV-seronegative. The CDR3 here is CASSLDSGGTTGTNVLTF. The CDR3 nucleotides are TGCGCCAGCAGCTTGGACAGTGGGGGTACAACAGGGACCAACGTCCTGACTTTC.